This T cell receptor beta chain was obtained from a study of CD8+ T cells in alopecia areata. The treatment here: oral pan-JAK inhibitor, 5-10 mg twice daily. The authors extracted RNA and reverse transcribed it into cDNA as the sequencing template. TCRdb's copy holds only in-frame clones and misses some; the assay was immunoSEQ multiplex PCR. Of roughly 60,000 clones detected, around 45% appear once; the ten largest clones hold about a fifth. This clone appeared a few times. What it binds is unknown. Findings and limits, study-wide: Clonality was higher in lesional than normal scalp, especially in alopecia totalis/universalis. Scalp sequencing captures resident alphabeta T cells of normal skin too. Whereas mice showed it more clearly, TCR sharing across patients was murkier, possibly because of HLA. For baseline CD8+ expansion, any link to response stays uncertain with one nonresponder.

The starting material was CD8+ T cells sorted from blood, obtained at approximately week 39, from a patient treated with tofacitinib. The TCR originated in a human donor with alopecia areata.

The CDR3 sequence is CSVQGPSSYNEQFF. As DNA, the CDR3 is TGCAGCGTTCAGGGGCCCAGCTCCTACAATGAGCAGTTCTTC. This chain links TRBV29-1 with TRBJ2-1; D perhaps matches TRBD1 (6 bases). The V gene lost 5 bases and the J gene lost 0 bases, with 11 bases spanning the gap. CDR1 is SQVTM, CDR2 ANQGSEA, per germline. The length of the CDR3 is 14 residues.